This T cell receptor beta chain was documented in a study of T cells generated in artificial thymic organoids. In its sample, this clonotype was seen a few times. The antigen is not known. The organoids combined MS5 murine stromal cells carrying human DLL1 with human hematopoietic stem and progenitor cells. Organoids were seeded with FACS-purified CD34+CD3- stem and progenitor cells depleted of residual T cells. Organoids were cultured serum-free with B27, FLT3L, IL-7 and ascorbic acid. Sorted CD3+TCRalphabeta+CD8 single positive cells from organoids and thymus were used for RNA. CDR1 is MNHNY, CDR2 SVGAGI, per germline (reference sequence). The CDR3 has 15 residues. The V and J ends lost 2 bases and 4 bases respectively, with 14 bases between them. General observations from the study: Organoid-derived CD8 T cells had diversity comparable to thymic and blood naive cells. Valpha and Vbeta usage was not skewed in organoid-derived T cells.

Separate semi-nested PCRs amplified TCRalpha and TCRbeta libraries using constant-region reverse primers in TRAC or TRBC. TCRdb reanalysed the 5' RACE reads using MiXCR and keeps one entry per CDR3 protein. The data show about 8,000 distinct CDR3 sequences, 20% to 30% seen once. The receptor comes from a human donor who gave cord blood stem cells for thymic organoid culture, a cardiac surgery patient who gave postnatal thymus, or a blood donor (not recorded which). The chain carries TRBV6-6 and TRBJ1-2, with D maybe TRBD1 (5 bases). Sample: naive CD8+ T cells grown in artificial thymic organoids from cord blood stem and progenitor cells. Regarding subset: CD3+TCRalphabeta+CD8SP T cells; for blood, CD45RO-CCR7+ naive CD8+ T cells. CDR3 loop: CASSYGVRASYGYTF. The CDR3 region has the DNA TGTGCCAGCAGTTACGGGGTCAGGGCCTCCTATGGCTACACCTTC.